This T cell receptor beta chain originates from a study of blood T cell repertoires in COVID-19. The CDR3 runs to 14 residues. Per the germline V gene, CDR1 is SGDLS and CDR2 is YYNGEE. The V end lost 3 bases, the J end lost 8 bases, and 15 bases lay between the germline ends. Authors' processing steps: Reference gene primer amplification yielded estimated nucleated cell counts. Using immunoSEQ multiplex PCR, the repertoire was profiled, and TCRdb retains in-frame clones only, with some absent. That table supplies the V and J calls and clone size; D and trimming were determined from the DNA. The sample carries roughly 38,000 clones, roughly 80% recorded once.

The chain links TRBV9 to TRBJ2-1; tentatively, D is TRBD1 (5 bases). The sequencing input was peripheral blood. The clonotype was recovered from a man aged 55 to 69 with COVID-19, enrolled during active disease. CDR3: CASSAHRTQDEQFF. CDR3 DNA: TGTGCCAGCAGCGCTCACAGGACCCAGGATGAGCAGTTCTTC.